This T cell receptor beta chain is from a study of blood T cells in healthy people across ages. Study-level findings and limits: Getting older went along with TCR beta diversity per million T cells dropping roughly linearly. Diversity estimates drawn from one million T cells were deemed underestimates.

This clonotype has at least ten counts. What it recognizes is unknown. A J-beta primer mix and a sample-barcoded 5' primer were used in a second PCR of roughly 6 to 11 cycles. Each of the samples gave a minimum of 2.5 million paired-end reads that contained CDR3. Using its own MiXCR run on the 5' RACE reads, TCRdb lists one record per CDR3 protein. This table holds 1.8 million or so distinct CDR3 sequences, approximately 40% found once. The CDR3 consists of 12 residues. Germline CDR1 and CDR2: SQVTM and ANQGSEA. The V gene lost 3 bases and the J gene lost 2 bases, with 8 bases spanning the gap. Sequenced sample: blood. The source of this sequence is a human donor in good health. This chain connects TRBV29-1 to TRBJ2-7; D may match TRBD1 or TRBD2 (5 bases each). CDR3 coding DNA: TGCAGCGTTGAGGGGGAAACCTACGAGCAGTACTTC. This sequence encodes CSVEGETYEQYF.